The clone carrying this TCR beta chain has ten or more counts. The data stem from a study of T-cell reconstitution after alpha-beta-depleted transplantation in children. Per germline, CDR1 ENHRY and CDR2 SYGVKD. The CDR3 extends over 12 amino acids. V lost 8 bases, J lost 2 bases, and 1 base stayed unmatched. Unique molecular identifiers were incorporated during preparation of the TCRbeta library. TCRdb redid the calling of the PCR reads with MiXCR, one entry per CDR3 protein. This sample has 670,000 or so distinct CDR3 sequences, with around 13% found just once. Sequenced material: PBMCs, taken before TCRalphabeta/CD19-depleted stem cell transplant. The chain employs TRBV10-3 and TRBJ2-3; 7 nucleotides align to TRBD1. The source of this sequence is a girl aged 2-9 years with congenital amegakaryocytic thrombocytopenia, due to receive a stem cell transplant. CDR3 coding DNA: TGTGCCATCGGGACAGACACAGATACGCAGTATTTT. Amino acid sequence: CAIGTDTDTQYF.